The 8 T cell receptor beta chains below were found in one sample sequenced in a study of PD-L1 blockade in urothelial cancer. Data came from immunoSEQ multiplex PCR; TCRdb stores just in-frame clones and leaves some out. Found here are roughly 50,000 clones, 80% to 90% of them singletons; the top ten hold roughly 8.8%. The time point: peripheral blood 6 weeks after treatment start. Sequencing used PBMCs, obtained around atezolizumab (anti-PD-L1) treatment. These receptors were collected from a man between 65 and 85 years old with urothelial cancer.

This chain uses TRBV5-1 with TRBJ2-5, with 7 bases lining up with TRBD1. CDR1 and CDR2 from the germline V gene are SGHRS and YFSETQ. CDR3 length: 14 amino acids. Trimming at V came to 4 bases and at J to 0 bases, leaving 3 bases not matched to a gene. In DNA form, the CDR3 reads TGCGCCAGCAGCCTTGGGACAGACCAAGAGACCCAGTACTTC. As protein: CASSLGTDQETQYF.

The rearrangement joins TRBV28 to TRBJ2-7, with TRBD2 matching 13 bases. The J segment lost 1 base and the V segment lost 6 bases, leaving 6 bases of the junction unmatched. This CDR3 spans 16 amino acids. The V gene's germline CDR1 is MDHEN and CDR2 SYDVKM. This chain's CDR3 is CASRLGTSGNSYEQYF. In DNA form, the CDR3 reads TGTGCCAGCAGATTAGGGACTAGCGGGAATTCCTACGAGCAGTACTTC.

V gene TRBV10-3 combines with J gene TRBJ2-6, with TRBD1 matching over 7 bases. Per the germline V gene, CDR1 is ENHRY and CDR2 is SYGVKD. The CDR3 loop spans 19 amino acids. V lost 0 bases to trimming and J lost 0 bases; unmatched junction nucleotides: 8. The CDR3 nucleotides read TGTGCCATCAGTGAGTCTGGGACAGCTTTACCCTCTGGGGCCAACGTCCTGACTTTC. It specifies CAISESGTALPSGANVLTF.

CDR3 bases: TGCGCCAGCAGCTTGGGGGACATCAGGAGGCAGTTCTTC. Translated, it gives CASSLGDIRRQFF. This chain joins TRBV5-1 and TRBJ2-1; weak D call: TRBD1 (6 bases). CDR3 length: 13 amino acids. Looked up from germline, CDR1 is SGHRS and CDR2 is YFSETQ. Between the trimmed V and J ends, which lost 0 bases and 12 bases, there was a span of 13 bases. Full variable domain (remainder filled in from reference TRBV5-1 and TRBJ2-1): KAGVTQTPRYLIKTRGQQVTLSCSPISGHRSVSWYQQTPGQGLQFLFEYFSETQRNKGNFPGRFSGRQFSNSRSEMNVSTLELGDSALYLCASSLGDIRRQFFGPGTRLTVL.

The genes are TRBV5-6 and TRBJ1-4; 9 bases match TRBD1. CDR1 is SGHDT, CDR2 YYEEEE, per germline. The CDR3 spans 15 residues. Germline trimming cut 3 bases from V and 8 bases from J; bases unmatched to any gene: 8. The CDR3 DNA reads TGTGCCAGCAGCTGGGGACAGGGAGTTAGGGAAAAACTGTTTTTT. Protein: CASSWGQGVREKLFF.

This clone turned up a few times. This chain connects TRBV5-6 to TRBJ1-2; D may be TRBD1 (6 bases). CDR1 is SGHDT, CDR2 YYEEEE, per germline. The CDR3 is 16 amino acids. Trimming shortened V by 3 bases and J by 5 bases, and 20 bases separated the two germline ends. The CDR3 loop is CASSSGHYALGYGYTF. Here the CDR3 DNA reads TGTGCCAGCAGCTCGGGACACTATGCGCTCGGGTATGGCTACACCTTC.

The J gene is TRBJ2-7, the V gene TRBV5-1; 7 positions match TRBD1. Germline V CDR1 and CDR2: SGHRS, YFSETQ. Trimming at V came to 0 bases and at J to 4 bases, leaving 4 bases not matched to a gene. The CDR3 covers 14 residues. The CDR3 is CASSLERGLYEQYF. CDR3 nucleotides: TGCGCCAGCAGCTTGGAAAGGGGGCTTTACGAGCAGTACTTC. The variable domain in full, completed from reference TRBV5-1 and TRBJ2-7, reads KAGVTQTPRYLIKTRGQQVTLSCSPISGHRSVSWYQQTPGQGLQFLFEYFSETQRNKGNFPGRFSGRQFSNSRSEMNVSTLELGDSALYLCASSLERGLYEQYFGPGTRLTVT.

V and J are TRBV5-8 and TRBJ1-4; perhaps TRBD1 as D (5 bases). With 0 bases removed from V and 3 bases from J, the gap between germline ends came to 12 bases. This CDR3 comprises 16 residues. Germline CDR1 is SGHTS and CDR2 is YDEGEE. CDR3 sequence (DNA): TGTGCCAGCAGCTTGGGCGGGGGTGGAGCTAATGAAAAACTGTTTTTT. As protein: CASSLGGGGANEKLFF.